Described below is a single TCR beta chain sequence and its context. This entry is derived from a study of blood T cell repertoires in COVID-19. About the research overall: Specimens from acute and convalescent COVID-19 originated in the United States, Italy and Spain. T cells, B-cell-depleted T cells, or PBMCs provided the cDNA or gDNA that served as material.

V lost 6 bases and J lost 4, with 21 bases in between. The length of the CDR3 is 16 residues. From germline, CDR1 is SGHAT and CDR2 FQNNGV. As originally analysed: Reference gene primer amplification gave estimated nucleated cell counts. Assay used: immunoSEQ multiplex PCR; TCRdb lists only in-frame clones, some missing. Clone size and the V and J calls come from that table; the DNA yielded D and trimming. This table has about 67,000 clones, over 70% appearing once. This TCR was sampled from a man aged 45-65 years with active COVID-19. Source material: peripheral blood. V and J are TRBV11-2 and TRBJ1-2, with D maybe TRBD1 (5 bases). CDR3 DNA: TGTGCCAGCAGTCAAGGTGGCCGGACAAACAGCTATGGCTACACCTTC. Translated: CASSQGGRTNSYGYTF.